This T cell receptor (beta chain) was recovered during a study of spatial heterogeneity in lung cancer. MiXCR, run by TCRdb on the 5' RACE reads, gives a single entry per CDR3 protein. This sample yields 13,000 to 15,000 distinct CDR3 sequences, of which over 9% are seen a single time; just under 30% belongs to the top ten. This clonotype has ten or more counts. V lost 0 bases, J lost 4 bases, and 6 bases stayed unmatched. The CDR3 contains 15 residues. Germline V gene sequence: CDR1 SGHDT, CDR2 YYEEEE. As for time point: sample taken at primary tumor resection. Material for sequencing was whole RNA from tumor, nontumor lung or frozen PBMC, left unsorted. Donors were 72 untreated early-stage non-small cell lung cancer patients.

This sequence originates from a male donor with early-stage non-small cell lung cancer. The V gene is TRBV5-6, the J gene TRBJ1-2, with 7 bases identical to TRBD1. The sample here was PBMCs, taken at surgery. CDR3 sequence (DNA): TGTGCCAGCAGCTTGGTGTCTCGGACAGGCTATGGCTACACCTTC. This sequence encodes CASSLVSRTGYGYTF.